Reported below is one TCR beta chain. As yet, its antigen is unknown. Looked up from germline, CDR1 is SGHVS and CDR2 is FQNEAQ. This CDR3 comprises 21 residues. The trim removed 5 bases at V and 0 bases at J, leaving 14 bases unmatched. This entry is derived from a study of shared clonotypes between healthy human individuals. Across the study: The cohort had two women and a few men, ages 18 to 49.

Selected positively for CCR7 and CD45RO-negative, naive CD8 cells excluded terminally differentiated effector memory CD45RA+ cells. Using immunoSEQ multiplex PCR, the repertoire was profiled, and TCRdb retains in-frame clones only, with some absent. The sample gives millions of clones, approximately 94% of which show up once; over 1.5% is in the top ten. Whole-study results and caveats: Non-shared clonotypes displayed generation probabilities falling below those of clonotypes present in all four donors. Richness estimates generally favored naive over memory subsets.

The receptor's source is a man aged 18 to 35 in good health. Some clones in this sample may be carry-over from other donors' samples. The sequenced sample consisted of naive CD8+ T cells from PBMCs. The V call is TRBV7-8, the J call TRBJ2-1; 15 bases fit TRBD2. The CDR3, as DNA: TGTGCCAGCAGCGGAAGAAGACCCGGGACTAGCGGGAGGAGCTCCTACAATGAGCAGTTCTTC. As protein: CASSGRRPGTSGRSSYNEQFF.